This record covers a single T cell receptor (beta chain). Its antigen is currently not known. This sample is drawn from a study of monozygotic twins with inflammatory bowel disease (dated by TCRdb to the late 2010s). Study-wide context: The full study comprised around 28 monozygotic twin pairs: nine German pairs (four IBD-concordant, five IBD-discordant) and 19 IBD-discordant Danish pairs. Within discordant pairs, disease-associated traits were sought mainly by comparing IBD patients with their genetically identical healthy co-twins. Each individual had, on average, about 151 000 unique TCRalpha sequences and 181 000 unique TCRbeta sequences available for analysis. Study-level results and caveats: The results gave no support for a single strong signal or clonotype linked to IBD. Because patients received different immunosuppressive treatments, the repertoires may have picked up extra background noise and variability between individuals. Distinction between different T cell subtypes could not be achieved in the analysis. A decrease in TCRbeta repertoire diversity, as measured by inverse Simpson index, was observed in IBD patients compared with their healthy co-twins. No difference in repertoire similarity was observed between concordant and discordant twins, possibly owing to limited statistical power. Compared with healthy twins, IBD patients had fewer clonotypes in common with other individuals, a difference most pronounced in patients showing signs of disease activity.

From cysteine to phenylalanine, the CDR3 is 15 amino acids long. DNA was not recorded. CDR1 and CDR2 (SGHTA, FQGNSA) derive from the germline V gene. From each donor, an approximately 2.5 ml peripheral blood sample was collected into PAXgene tubes and kept at -80 degrees C. Without any T cell sorting, total RNA was extracted from whole blood using the PAXgene blood miRNA kit on an automated QIAcube. Peripheral blood from monozygotic twin pairs, either concordant or discordant for inflammatory bowel disease, underwent deep TCRalpha and TCRbeta repertoire profiling that used unique molecular barcoding. Smoking habits were recorded for all twin pairs, and each individual was classified as a current, former or never smoker. Libraries were prepared through 5' RACE. The input for every TCR library was around 4,000 ng of total RNA. cDNA was synthesized with SMARTScribe reverse transcriptase in eight separate reactions per sample. During cDNA synthesis, template switching was used to introduce unique molecular identifiers that contained a 6-nucleotide sample barcode. TCRalpha and TCRbeta cDNA was amplified by two nested PCRs of roughly 16 and 10 cycles, with bead purification after each PCR. Before amplification, cDNA was treated with uracil DNA-glycosylase and purified using the QIAquick PCR purification kit. The second PCR added Illumina TruSeq-compatible adapters along with sample-specific barcodes. Library quality and concentration were checked on TapeStation and Qubit, and libraries were pooled at approximately 5 ng each. Sequencing of the pooled libraries was done on an Illumina HiSeq2500 single-index Rapid Run using custom sequencing primers and 2 x 100 bp reads. The paper's data handling went like this. UMI-based consensus assembly with MiGEC version 1.2.6 was used to correct PCR and sequencing errors. MiXCR version 2.1.1 was used to carry out V(D)J alignment, clonotype assembly and CDR3 extraction. To normalise gene usage, clonotype sharing and MAIT/NKT TCR abundance, the top 1000, 10 000 and 20 000 clonotypes in each sample were analysed. After downsampling to 27 000 UMIs, diversity was calculated as the inverse Simpson index using the vegan R package. Paired Mann-Whitney U tests were applied to discordant twin pairs, and Benjamini-Hochberg correction was used for multiple testing. Each CDR3 protein sequence appears as one entry after TCRdb reprocessed the reads, and no DNA is included. These V and J calls rely on TCRdb rather than the paper's analysis. This sample's table lists a few hundred thousand distinct CDR3 sequences. The ten most abundant clones make up under 3% of the sample.

Source material: blood. The sequence links TRBV7-2 to TRBJ1-2; the TCRdb call, TRBD1, lacks DNA for checking. This TCR came from a human donor with ulcerative colitis or Crohn's disease, or a healthy co-twin of an affected twin (not recorded which). The CDR3 here reads CASSFLGQGNYGYTF.